Following are 13 T cell receptor beta chains from one sample sequenced in a study of long-term antiretroviral therapy in people with HIV. Version v3.0 of the immunoSEQ assay ran at survey level. Profiling relied on immunoSEQ multiplex PCR, and the TCRdb table lists in-frame clones only, not all of them. The sample yields 35,000 to 50,000 clones, around nine tenths seen once. The material sequenced was unsorted PBMCs, taken 0.1 years before starting antiretroviral therapy. These receptors all stem from a woman in her forties or fifties with HIV.

The chain recombines TRBV7-6 with TRBJ1-3, with 7 bases aligning to TRBD1. There are 17 residues in the CDR3. The germline gives CDR1 SGHVS, CDR2 FNYEAQ. Trimming at V came to 5 bases and at J to 3 bases, leaving 13 bases not matched to a gene. The CDR3 region has the DNA TGTGCCAGCAGCCCCCGATATGGACAGGCGAGTGGAAACACCATATATTTT. Translated: CASSPRYGQASGNTIYF.

This chain links TRBV5-4 with TRBJ2-2; D gene unclear. In germline, CDR1 is SGHNT, CDR2 YYREEE (reference sequence). The V end lost 5 bases, the J end lost 0 bases, and 8 bases lay between the germline ends. The length of the CDR3 is 14 residues. In DNA form, the CDR3 reads TGTGCCAGCAGGCAGGCACCGAACACCGGGGAGCTGTTTTTT. Translation: CASRQAPNTGELFF.

The chain recombines TRBV6-6 with TRBJ2-3; TRBD2 agrees at 10 bases. The germline V gene encodes CDR1 MNHNY and CDR2 SVGAGI (reference sequence). The V and J ends lost 3 bases and 3 bases, in that order; junction bases with no gene match: 6. The CDR3 has 16 residues. The CDR3 sequence: CASSYSSGGGTDTQYF. CDR3 sequence (DNA): TGTGCCAGCAGTTATTCCAGCGGGGGGGGTACAGATACGCAGTATTTT.

This chain uses TRBV7-6 with TRBJ2-1; D may be TRBD1 or TRBD2 (5 bases each). The CDR3 runs 14 residues. The V end was cut by 4 bases, the J end by 6 bases, with 13 bases between. Germline lookup yields CDR1 SGHVS and CDR2 FNYEAQ. CDR3 sequence: CASSYSGRTNEQFF. The CDR3 DNA sequence: TGTGCCAGCAGCTACTCGGGACGTACCAATGAGCAGTTCTTC.

The chain combines TRBV2 with TRBJ2-2; D may correspond to TRBD1 or TRBD2 (5 bases each). V was pared by 1 base and J by 8 bases, with 23 bases between. From germline, CDR1 is SNHLY and CDR2 FYNNEI. The CDR3 has 18 residues. The CDR3 protein is CASSEVGDPLPTTGELFF. Here the CDR3 DNA reads TGTGCCAGCAGTGAAGTCGGGGACCCTCTACCGACTACGGGGGAGCTGTTTTTT.

This sequence joins TRBV10-2 and TRBJ2-3; maybe TRBD1 (5 bases). Germline assignment: CDR1 WSHSY and CDR2 SAAADI. The CDR3 spans 14 residues. V shed 0 bases and J shed 8 bases, with 12 bases lying between them. CDR3 residues: CASSESTGQGTQYF. In DNA form, the CDR3 reads TGCGCCAGCAGTGAGTCCACCGGGCAGGGTACGCAGTATTTT.

The chain uses TRBV12-5 and TRBJ1-2; D might be TRBD1 (5 bases). The CDR3 runs to 13 residues. Germline CDR1 LGHNT, CDR2 FRNRAP. V was trimmed by 5 bases and J by 8 bases, leaving 15 bases between them. The CDR3 nucleotides read TGTGCTAGTGGTACGGGGGGTAATAGGGGCTACACCTTC. This sequence encodes CASGTGGNRGYTF. The full variable domain, with the rest looked up from reference TRBV12-5 and TRBJ1-2, is DARVTQTPRHKVTEMGQEVTMRCQPILGHNTVFWYRQTMMQGLELLAYFRNRAPLDDSGMPKDRFSAEMPDATLATLKIQPSEPRDSAVYFCASGTGGNRGYTFGSGTRLTVV.

The rearrangement links TRBV18 to TRBJ1-3; D is possibly TRBD1 (6 bases). The CDR3 has 19 residues. Trimming left V 3 bases short and J 2 bases short, with 23 bases between. The germline V gene encodes CDR1 KGHSH and CDR2 LQKENI. Here the CDR3 reads CASSPLKTGGLAPGNTIYF. The CDR3 DNA sequence: TGTGCCAGCTCACCCTTGAAGACTGGGGGCCTCGCTCCTGGAAACACCATATATTTT.

The chain is built from TRBV5-4 and TRBJ2-7; D might be TRBD2 (5 bases). CDR3 size: 14 residues. Germline lookup yields CDR1 SGHNT and CDR2 YYREEE (reference sequence). Trimming shortened V by 2 bases and J by 5 bases, and 14 bases separated the two germline ends. CDR3 loop: CASSLGRGSNEQYF. In DNA form, the CDR3 reads TGTGCCAGCAGCTTAGGAAGAGGGAGCAACGAGCAGTACTTC.

CDR3 nucleotides: TGTGCCAGCAGTGGGGGCCCGTACGAGCAGTACTTC. This codes for CASSGGPYEQYF. This chain links TRBV6-1 with TRBJ2-7; TRBD1 might be the D (5 bases). Germline CDR1 MNHNS, CDR2 SASEGT. V lost 4 bases and J 4 bases, leaving 8 bases between the germline ends. The CDR3 covers 12 residues.

The V gene is TRBV14, the J gene TRBJ1-1; D remains unclear. Between the trimmed V and J ends, which lost 5 bases and 8 bases, there was a span of 15 bases. There are 13 residues in the CDR3. CDR1 is SGHDN, CDR2 FVKESK, per germline. In nucleotides, the CDR3 is TGTGCCAGCAGCTACACACGGACCTCGGAAGCTTTCTTT. It translates to CASSYTRTSEAFF. Complete variable domain (other parts from reference TRBV14 and TRBJ1-1): EAGVTQFPSHSVIEKGQTVTLRCDPISGHDNLYWYRRVMGKEIKFLLHFVKESKQDESGMPNNRFLAERTGGTYSTLKVQPAELEDSGVYFCASSYTRTSEAFFGQGTRLTVV.

This clone was detected only once. The chain has TRBV7-2 and TRBJ1-1; possibly TRBD1 for D (6 bases). The length of the CDR3 is 15 residues. Between the trimmed V and J ends, which lost 0 bases and 3 bases, there was a span of 11 bases. CDR1 is SGHTA and CDR2 is FQGNSA in the germline V gene. CDR3 protein: CASSLAGGGHTEAFF. The DNA for the CDR3 is TGTGCCAGCAGCTTAGCCGGGGGGGGGCACACTGAAGCTTTCTTT.

V and J are TRBV6-5 and TRBJ1-1, with D unresolved. The CDR3 extends over 14 amino acids. Trimming took off 0 bases at V and 4 bases at J, with 9 bases between the two ends. The germline gives CDR1 MNHEY, CDR2 SVGAGI. This chain's CDR3 is CASSYSGRFTEAFF. In DNA form, the CDR3 reads TGTGCCAGCAGTTACTCTGGCAGATTCACTGAAGCTTTCTTT.